These 5 T cell receptor beta chains came from one sample sequenced in a study of T cells in Graves' hyperthyroidism and ophthalmopathy. Amplification of TCR beta CDR3 regions used RNA as the template. The study used the HTBI primer set for a first-round RT-PCR of the TCR CDR3. Each CDR3 protein is one row after TCRdb ran MiXCR on the multiplex PCR reads. The sample consists of 610,000 or so distinct CDR3 sequences, around 45% of them appearing once. The sequenced material came from peripheral blood or thyroid tissue (not recorded which). The receptors stem from a young woman with Graves' hyperthyroidism.

This clonotype was detected ten times or more. The chain is built from TRBV7-6 and TRBJ2-2; 14 nucleotides line up with TRBD2. CDR3 length: 17 residues. J lost 5 bases, V lost 5 bases, and 7 bases had no gene match. In germline, CDR1 is SGHVS, CDR2 FNYEAQ. This CDR3 is CASSPGLAGARTGELFF. The DNA of the CDR3 is TGTGCCAGCAGCCCGGGACTAGCGGGAGCTCGGACCGGGGAGCTGTTTTTT.

With respect to this clonotype: This CDR3 fails to terminate in the conserved phenylalanine or tryptophan, so it likely reflects a read error. This rearrangement joins TRBV29-1 to TRBJ1-1; D gene uncertain. The CDR3 is made up of 13 amino acids. Per germline, CDR1 SQVTM and CDR2 ANQGSEA. Trimming stripped 3 bases from V and 1 base from J, with 9 bases between. CDR3 in amino acids: CSVDIYRNTEAFL. CDR3 DNA sequence: TGCAGCGTTGATATCTATCGGAACACTGAAGCTTTCCTT.

This clonotype was seen a handful of times. The chain uses TRBV6-1 and TRBJ1-1; the D is unclear. V was pared by 8 bases and J by 3 bases, with 25 bases between. The CDR3 loop spans 17 amino acids. Germline CDR1 and CDR2: MNHNS and SASEGT. The CDR3 nucleotides are TGTGCCAGCCTCCCTGATTGGGGTCTTGGATTGGACACTGAAGCTTTCTTT. Protein: CASLPDWGLGLDTEAFF.

There are many counts of this clonotype. The chain joins TRBV14 to TRBJ1-2; D gene ambiguous. The V gene's germline CDR1 is SGHDN and CDR2 FVKESK. Trimming cost V 1 base and J 4 bases, with 7 bases left between them. This CDR3 spans 13 amino acids. This CDR3 is CASSQVGFYGYTF. The DNA for the CDR3 is TGTGCCAGCAGCCAAGTTGGATTCTATGGCTACACCTTC.

The CDR3 sequence: CASSAGLKPYEQYF. The CDR3 bases are TGTGCCAGCTCCGCCGGGCTAAAACCCTACGAGCAGTACTTC. This chain links TRBV18 with TRBJ2-7; no clear D. The CDR3 loop spans 14 amino acids. Trimming removed 6 bases at V and 2 bases at J, with 14 bases between. In germline, CDR1 is KGHSH, CDR2 LQKENI.